The rows below give T cell receptor beta chains drawn from one sample of a study of blood T cells in healthy people across ages. In TCRdb, the 5' RACE reads were re-called with MiXCR into one record per CDR3 protein. The table includes 1.5 million to 2 million distinct CDR3 sequences, about 39% detected once. Specimen: blood. These receptors were collected from a human donor in good health. Each CDR3 is given with its conserved first and last residue. D genes are given only for firm matches. For some rows the clone size is stated as once, few or many, or as a class when expanded; others skip it.

NA NA TRBJ1-5 TRBV12-3/TRBV12-4 CASSWGRSNQPQHF TGTGCCAGCAGTTGGGGTAGGAGCAATCAGCCCCAGCATTTT
NA NA TRBJ2-7 TRBV5-1 CASSSGLGAYEQYF TGCGCCAGCAGCTCAGGACTGGGAGCCTACGAGCAGTACTTC
few NA TRBJ1-1 TRBV29-1 CSGGDPLGEAFF TGCAGCGGTGGAGACCCTCTGGGGGAGGCTTTCTTT
NA NA TRBJ2-1 TRBV20-1 CSARVAGTRDYNEQFF TGCAGTGCTAGGGTAGCCGGGACACGAGACTACAATGAGCAGTTCTTC
few TRBD1 TRBJ2-1 TRBV29-1 CSVPVPDRGRLRFFDEQFF TGCAGCGTCCCCGTCCCGGACAGGGGGCGCCTCAGGTTTTTCGATGAGCAGTTCTTC
NA TRBD1 TRBJ1-3 TRBV18 CASSRGTGKGNTIYF TGTGCCAGCTCACGAGGGACAGGGAAAGGAAACACCATATATTTT
few TRBD1 TRBJ2-5 TRBV12-3/TRBV12-4 CASSPQGAREETQYF TGTGCCAGCAGTCCCCAGGGGGCGAGGGAGGAGACCCAGTACTTC
NA NA TRBJ2-5 TRBV7-2 CASRKKVGETQYF TGTGCCAGCAGAAAGAAGGTTGGAGAGACCCAGTACTTC
NA TRBD1 TRBJ1-4 TRBV4-3 CASSQAYQGADEKLFF TGCGCCAGCAGCCAAGCTTATCAGGGGGCGGATGAAAAACTGTTTTTT
NA NA TRBJ1-1 TRBV12-3/TRBV12-4 CASSLIFGLEAFF TGTGCCAGCAGTTTAATTTTCGGTCTTGAAGCTTTCTTT